The 6 T cell receptor beta chains below all came from one sample that was sequenced in a study of control samples from healthy donors and cancer patients. Assay: immunoSEQ multiplex PCR; the TCRdb copy retains only in-frame clones and omits some. The sample records 350,000 to 450,000 clones, around 90% being singletons. Sequencing was carried out using PBMCs. Receptors originate from a man between 35 and 55 years old with head and neck cancer.

The chain couples TRBV7-3 to TRBJ1-6; D not certain. The V end was cut by 3 bases, the J end by 9 bases, with 12 bases between. This CDR3 contains 14 residues. Germline loops: CDR1 SGHTA, CDR2 FQGTGA. CDR3 nucleotide sequence: TGTGCCAGCAGCTTGAAGGGAGGTCGTTCACCCCTCCACTTT. Residues: CASSLKGGRSPLHF.

The J gene is TRBJ1-5, the V gene TRBV5-5; D unresolved. V lost 0 bases and J 0 bases, leaving 7 bases between the germline ends. Germline V gene lookup returns CDR1 SGHKS and CDR2 YYEKEE (reference sequence). The length of the CDR3 is 15 residues. CDR3 nucleotides: TGTGCCAGCAGCTTGGTGGCGGCTAGCAATCAGCCCCAGCATTTT. This codes for CASSLVAASNQPQHF.

This chain links TRBV7-9 with TRBJ1-4; 8 nucleotides agree with TRBD1. Trimming cost V 0 bases and J 8 bases; bases outside gene matches: 5. There are 15 residues in the CDR3. Germline lookup yields CDR1 SEHNR and CDR2 FQNEAQ (reference sequence). This CDR3 is CASSLAAGGGEKLFF. The CDR3 region has the DNA TGTGCCAGCAGCTTAGCGGCAGGGGGCGGGGAAAAACTGTTTTTT.

V is TRBV27 and J is TRBJ2-3; possible D gene TRBD1, 5 bases. Looked up from germline, CDR1 is MNHEY and CDR2 is SMNVEV (reference sequence). The ends were cut back, 3 bases at V and 4 bases at J, with 14 bases in the middle. The CDR3 runs to 15 residues. The CDR3 DNA is TGTGCCAGCAGTTTCGTTGGCGTAGGGGCAGATACGCAGTATTTT. It is translated as CASSFVGVGADTQYF.

In the case of this clone: One junction end disagrees with the germline gene, perhaps due to a read error. The chain employs TRBV7-7 and TRBJ2-6; perhaps TRBD2 as D (5 bases). CDR3 length equals 16 residues. Germline CDR1 and CDR2: SSHAT and FNYEAQ (reference sequence). The CDR3 DNA reads TGTGCTAGCAGCCCCCGAGGGCGGACTGGGGCCAACGTCCTGACTTTC. It specifies CASSPRGRTGANVLTF.

CDR3 coding DNA: TGTGCCAGCAGCCCTGCGCTAACCGCCTCCTATAATTCACCCCTCCACTTT. Protein sequence: CASSPALTASYNSPLHF. The J gene is TRBJ1-6, the V gene TRBV5-4; no definite D call. The CDR3 contains 17 residues. V lost 4 bases and J 0 bases, leaving 14 bases between the germline ends. The V gene's germline CDR1 is SGHNT and CDR2 YYREEE (reference sequence).